This is a list of T cell receptor beta chains from one sample in a study of cytomegalovirus exposure and HLA in healthy donors. The repertoire was sequenced with immunoSEQ multiplex PCR; TCRdb's copy has only in-frame clones and lacks some. The sample lists some 110,000 clones; around 86% were seen once. Sequenced input: PBMCs. Every receptor here comes from a woman aged 18-30 years in good health and CMV-seropositive. Both conserved end residues are part of each CDR3. A D gene is named only where the DNA matches it firmly. Only some rows state a clone size, as once, few, many or a class for expanded clones.

V gene,J gene,clone size,D gene,CDR3 protein,CDR3 DNA
TRBV6-9,TRBJ1-4,-,TRBD1,CASRTGGDEKLFF,TGTGCCAGCAGGACAGGGGGCGATGAAAAACTGTTTTTT
TRBV12-5,TRBJ2-2,-,-,CASGLNSLNTGELFF,TGTGCTAGTGGTTTGAACAGTCTAAACACCGGGGAGCTGTTTTTT
TRBV5-1,TRBJ2-1,-,-,CASSSRPLTQNIMSYNEQFF,TGCGCCAGCAGCTCCCGACCTCTTACACAGAACATAATGTCCTACAATGAGCAGTTCTTC
TRBV6-1,TRBJ1-1,-,-,CASSERGNTEAFF,TGTGCCAGCAGTGAAAGGGGGAACACTGAAGCTTTCTTT
TRBV5-6,TRBJ1-1,-,TRBD1,CASSQGGVNTEAFF,TGTGCCAGCTCACAGGGGGGAGTGAACACTGAAGCTTTCTTT
TRBV7-3,TRBJ1-1,-,TRBD1,CASSPDRWTPEAFF,TGTGCCAGCAGCCCGGACAGGTGGACCCCTGAAGCTTTCTTT
TRBV7-9,TRBJ2-7,-,-,CASSLVSGEQYF,TGTGCCAGCAGCTTAGTATCGGGGGAGCAGTACTTC
TRBV29-1,TRBJ2-7,-,TRBD2,CSVEEGFGTTNEQYF,TGCAGCGTTGAGGAAGGATTCGGGACTACTAACGAGCAGTACTTC
TRBV27,TRBJ2-1,-,-,CASSSPSDEQFF,TGTGCCAGCAGTTCACCCAGCGATGAGCAGTTCTTC
TRBV19,TRBJ2-3,-,TRBD2,CASSTPGGGGDTQYF,TGTGCCAGTAGTACGCCGGGCGGGGGGGGAGATACGCAGTATTTT
TRBV7-3,TRBJ2-2,-,TRBD1,CASTQGQSNTGELFF,TGTGCCAGCACACAGGGACAGTCGAACACCGGGGAGCTGTTTTTT
TRBV9,TRBJ2-1,-,-,CASSVSSSHEQFF,TGTGCCAGCAGCGTTAGTAGCTCCCATGAGCAGTTCTTC
TRBV27,TRBJ1-1,-,TRBD1,CASRDLTGGGTEAFF,TGTGCCAGCAGAGACCTAACAGGGGGGGGTACTGAAGCTTTCTTT
TRBV4-1,TRBJ2-7,-,-,CASSQGGVSYEQYF,TGCGCCAGCAGCCAGGGCGGGGTCTCCTACGAGCAGTACTTC
TRBV28,TRBJ2-1,-,-,CASKAPLVASDEQFF,TGTGCCAGCAAAGCTCCGTTGGTGGCTAGCGATGAGCAGTTCTTC
TRBV12-5,TRBJ1-1,many,TRBD1,CASGNNRQGAFF,TGTGCTAGTGGCAATAATCGACAGGGCGCTTTCTTT
TRBV5-4,TRBJ1-2,-,-,CASSLAGLVYGYTF,TGTGCCAGCAGCTTGGCAGGGTTGGTCTATGGCTACACCTTC
TRBV7-9,TRBJ1-4,-,TRBD1,CASSPDRGFQEKLFF,TGTGCCAGCAGCCCGGACAGGGGGTTTCAGGAAAAACTGTTTTTT